This is a list of T cell receptor beta chains from one sample in a study of T-cell memory formation after mild COVID-19. TCRdb itself ran the 5' RACE reads through MiXCR, one entry per CDR3 protein. The sample contains fewer than 650,000 distinct CDR3 sequences, less than 25% of which appear only once. The sample was PBMCs or a T cell subset sorted from them (not recorded which). These receptors originate from an adult woman who had mild COVID-19 (a few samples of this study predate the infection). Cell type and time point are not known. Both conserved end residues are part of each CDR3. A D gene is named only where the DNA matches it firmly. Clone size appears in some rows only: once, few, many, or a class for an expanded clone.

V	size	D	J	CDR3	DNA
TRBV20-1	few	NA	TRBJ1-3	CSATGEISGNTIYF	TGCAGTGCTACAGGGGAAATCTCTGGAAACACCATATATTTT
TRBV29-1	NA	TRBD1	TRBJ1-2	CSVIVRDRNYGYTF	TGCAGCGTGATTGTTCGGGACAGGAACTATGGCTACACCTTC
TRBV11-3	NA	NA	TRBJ1-2	CASSSRDYGYTF	TGTGCCAGCAGCTCTAGGGACTATGGCTACACCTTC
TRBV5-1	NA	NA	TRBJ2-7	CASSRLGATSYEQYF	TGCGCCAGCAGCAGGTTGGGGGCTACTTCCTACGAGCAGTACTTC
TRBV12-3/TRBV12-4	NA	NA	TRBJ2-7	CASSLILVGGYEQYF	TGTGCCAGCAGTTTAATCCTAGTAGGGGGATACGAGCAGTACTTC
TRBV12-3/TRBV12-4	few	NA	TRBJ2-1	CASSPSDSYNEQFF	TGTGCCAGCAGTCCTAGCGACTCCTACAATGAGCAGTTCTTC
TRBV7-8	NA	NA	TRBJ1-1	CASGEGVYHTEAFF	TGTGCCAGCGGAGAAGGGGTTTATCACACTGAAGCTTTCTTT
TRBV29-1	few	NA	TRBJ2-1	CSARSAGIADEQFF	TGCAGCGCCCGATCGGCGGGAATAGCCGATGAGCAGTTCTTC
TRBV4-2	few	NA	TRBJ2-1	CASSQEPAGPYNEQFF	TGTGCCAGCAGCCAAGAACCAGCGGGCCCCTACAATGAGCAGTTCTTC
TRBV9	few	TRBD2	TRBJ2-1	CASSVGGRANNEQFF	TGTGCCAGCAGCGTAGGGGGGAGGGCCAACAATGAGCAGTTCTTC
TRBV18	NA	NA	TRBJ1-1	CASSSNKAGVGNTEAFF	TGTGCCAGCTCTTCAAATAAAGCTGGGGTGGGGAACACTGAAGCTTTCTTT
TRBV7-2	few	TRBD2	TRBJ2-3	CASSFRREGWDTQYF	TGTGCCAGCAGCTTCCGTCGGGAGGGTTGGGATACGCAGTATTTT
TRBV12-3/TRBV12-4	few	NA	TRBJ1-5	CASSLSGEPNQPQHF	TGTGCCAGCAGTTTATCCGGAGAACCCAATCAGCCCCAGCATTTT
TRBV6-5	NA	NA	TRBJ2-1	CASLRGTSQFF	TGTGCCAGCCTCAGGGGGACTTCGCAGTTCTTC
TRBV6-1	few	TRBD1	TRBJ1-1	CASRTGQLNTEAFF	TGTGCCAGCAGGACGGGACAGTTGAACACTGAAGCTTTCTTT
TRBV7-2	NA	NA	TRBJ2-1	CASSRPGSTYNEQFF	TGTGCCAGCAGCCGGCCCGGGTCGACCTACAATGAGCAGTTCTTC
TRBV3-1	few	NA	TRBJ2-7	CASSQTAGAWEQYF	TGTGCCAGCAGCCAAACGGCAGGGGCGTGGGAGCAGTACTTC
TRBV27	NA	TRBD1	TRBJ1-5	CASSLSSRGHQPQHF	TGTGCCAGCAGTTTATCGTCCAGGGGGCATCAGCCCCAGCATTTT
TRBV7-2	NA	NA	TRBJ2-1	CASSRGTGLWNEQFF	TGTGCCAGCAGCAGAGGGACCGGTCTTTGGAATGAGCAGTTCTTC
TRBV7-9	few	TRBD1	TRBJ1-1	CASSFGQGATEAFF	TGTGCCAGCAGCTTTGGCCAGGGGGCGACTGAAGCTTTCTTT
TRBV29-1	NA	TRBD2	TRBJ2-7	CSVEAGAHWNEQYF	TGCAGCGTGGAAGCGGGAGCCCACTGGAACGAGCAGTACTTC
TRBV7-2	NA	NA	TRBJ1-2	CASSLDGGSLIYGYTF	TGTGCCAGCAGCTTAGATGGAGGATCCCTTATCTATGGCTACACCTTC
TRBV5-1	NA	NA	TRBJ2-1	CASQQVIGFYNEQFF	TGCGCCAGCCAACAGGTTATCGGTTTCTACAATGAGCAGTTCTTC
TRBV6-2/TRBV6-3	NA	NA	TRBJ2-1	CASSKLPGAYNEQFF	TGTGCCAGCAGCAAGCTACCAGGGGCCTACAATGAGCAGTTCTTC
TRBV20-1	NA	TRBD2	TRBJ2-3	CSAPRTSGRIDTQYF	TGCAGTGCACCCAGGACTAGCGGGAGGATAGATACGCAGTATTTT
TRBV9	few	NA	TRBJ1-5	CASSVGRVCGGSGQPQHF	TGTGCCAGCAGCGTGGGACGTGTATGTGGGGGCTCCGGTCAGCCCCAGCATTTT
TRBV2	NA	NA	TRBJ2-7	CASSEAAALEQYF	TGTGCCAGCAGTGAAGCGGCCGCTCTCGAGCAGTACTTC
TRBV11-3	many	TRBD2	TRBJ2-1	CASSLDLLAGGDNEQFF	TGTGCCAGCAGCTTAGATCTTCTTGCGGGAGGAGACAATGAGCAGTTCTTC
TRBV20-1	NA	NA	TRBJ2-3	CSARVGASRDPLGGDTQYF	TGCAGTGCTAGAGTGGGGGCTAGCCGGGACCCCTTAGGCGGGGATACGCAGTATTTT
TRBV5-6	NA	TRBD2	TRBJ2-1	CASSFPGLAGSNNEQFF	TGTGCCAGCAGCTTCCCGGGACTAGCGGGCTCGAACAATGAGCAGTTCTTC
TRBV4-1	few	NA	TRBJ2-7	CASSQDPGDSYEQYF	TGCGCCAGCAGCCAAGATCCCGGGGACTCCTACGAGCAGTACTTC
TRBV7-2	NA	TRBD1	TRBJ2-7	CASSFSGTGEQYF	TGTGCCAGCAGCTTTTCCGGGACAGGGGAGCAGTACTTC
TRBV7-9	NA	NA	TRBJ2-2	CASSLAFLLNLKPNTGELFF	TGTGCCAGCAGCTTAGCCTTCCTCCTTAACTTAAAACCGAACACCGGGGAGCTGTTTTTT
TRBV6-2/TRBV6-3	few	TRBD1	TRBJ2-4	CASSNRDSQAKNIQYF	TGTGCCAGCAGTAACCGGGACAGCCAAGCCAAAAACATTCAGTACTTC
TRBV14	few	NA	TRBJ1-1	CASSQGLVAFF	TGTGCCAGCAGCCAGGGCCTGGTAGCTTTCTTT
TRBV20-1	few	NA	TRBJ1-1	CSAFRAGTEAFF	TGCAGTGCTTTCAGAGCTGGGACTGAAGCTTTCTTT
TRBV7-6	few	TRBD2	TRBJ2-2	CASSPGLAGEPGTGELFF	TGTGCCAGCAGCCCCGGACTAGCGGGGGAGCCTGGGACCGGGGAGCTGTTTTTT
TRBV5-6	NA	TRBD2	TRBJ2-2	CASSRGSGSYTGELFF	TGTGCCAGCAGCCGGGGTAGCGGGAGTTACACCGGGGAGCTGTTTTTT
TRBV7-6	NA	TRBD1	TRBJ2-5	CASSQTTGSQETQYF	TGTGCCAGCAGCCAAACGACAGGGTCCCAAGAGACCCAGTACTTC
TRBV5-1	NA	NA	TRBJ2-1	CASMGPNEQFF	TGCGCCAGCATGGGTCCCAATGAGCAGTTCTTC
TRBV12-3/TRBV12-4	many	TRBD2	TRBJ2-2	CATERSQRGNGELFF	TGTGCCACCGAAAGGTCCCAGCGGGGGAATGGGGAGCTGTTTTTT
TRBV7-9	NA	NA	TRBJ1-5	CASSLGHLNQPQHF	TGTGCCAGCAGCCTAGGACACCTTAATCAGCCCCAGCATTTT
TRBV27	NA	TRBD2	TRBJ2-1	CASRLGLAGGLGKDEQFF	TGTGCCAGCAGGCTAGGACTAGCGGGAGGCCTGGGGAAAGATGAGCAGTTCTTC
TRBV19	NA	NA	TRBJ1-1	CASSKERTGPEAFF	TGTGCCAGTAGTAAAGAGCGGACGGGGCCTGAAGCTTTCTTT
TRBV27	NA	TRBD1	TRBJ1-2	CASRATGLANYGYTF	TGTGCCAGCAGGGCGACAGGGCTAGCTAACTATGGCTACACCTTC
TRBV5-1	few	TRBD1	TRBJ1-4	CASSLAGQQNEKLFF	TGCGCCAGCAGCCTCGCGGGACAGCAAAATGAAAAACTGTTTTTT
TRBV12-3/TRBV12-4	few	NA	TRBJ2-1	CASSLAGVHNEQFF	TGTGCCAGCAGTTTAGCGGGGGTCCACAATGAGCAGTTCTTC
TRBV9	once	TRBD2	TRBJ2-3	CASSTSGVVTDTQYF	TGTGCCAGCAGCACTAGCGGTGTAGTTACAGATACGCAGTATTTT
TRBV29-1	few	NA	TRBJ2-2	CSVDLGGHTGELFF	TGCAGCGTTGATCTCGGGGGGCACACCGGGGAGCTGTTTTTT
TRBV2	NA	NA	TRBJ2-3	CATGRDFQDTQYF	TGTGCCACCGGGCGGGATTTTCAGGATACGCAGTATTTT
TRBV5-1	NA	NA	TRBJ1-1	CASSLVGQNTEAFF	TGCGCCAGCAGCTTGGTTGGGCAGAACACTGAAGCTTTCTTT
TRBV4-1	few	NA	TRBJ2-7	CASSPSDSNSYEQYF	TGCGCCAGCAGCCCCTCGGACAGTAACTCCTACGAGCAGTACTTC
TRBV12-3/TRBV12-4	few	TRBD2	TRBJ2-4	CASSLAGGENIQYF	TGTGCCAGCAGTTTAGCGGGAGGGGAGAACATTCAGTACTTC
TRBV5-1	few	NA	TRBJ2-7	CASSRNGAYEQYF	TGCGCCAGCAGCCGGAACGGGGCCTACGAGCAGTACTTC
TRBV7-2	NA	NA	TRBJ1-1	CASSLATGRLTEAFF	TGTGCCAGCAGCTTAGCGACAGGACGATTGACTGAAGCTTTCTTT
TRBV12-3/TRBV12-4	many	NA	TRBJ2-1	CASTFSGEQFF	TGTGCCAGCACCTTTAGTGGTGAGCAGTTCTTC
TRBV12-3/TRBV12-4	NA	NA	TRBJ1-5	CASSEAGGRGSNQPQHF	TGTGCCAGCAGCGAGGCGGGGGGGCGCGGGAGCAATCAGCCCCAGCATTTT
TRBV5-6	NA	TRBD2	TRBJ2-2	CASRLLAGGLTGELFF	TGTGCCAGCAGATTACTAGCGGGAGGACTCACCGGGGAGCTGTTTTTT
TRBV12-3/TRBV12-4	NA	TRBD2	TRBJ2-2	CASTPSGGGPSGELFF	TGTGCCAGCACCCCTTCCGGCGGGGGGCCTAGCGGGGAGCTGTTTTTT